These 24 T cell receptor beta chains were all obtained from the same sample, sequenced in a study of OX40 agonist ivuxolimab in advanced cancers. Sequencing was performed with immunoSEQ multiplex PCR; in TCRdb, only in-frame clones are kept and a portion is missing. Of approximately 87,000 clones in the sample, roughly 90% were seen once. This sample comprised CD4+ or CD8+ T cells sorted from blood, obtained in a trial of the OX40 agonist ivuxolimab. The receptors were sampled from an adult with an advanced solid tumor such as melanoma, head and neck, liver or kidney cancer.

The genes are TRBV12-5 and TRBJ1-5; the D gene is possibly TRBD1 (5 bases). Trimming stripped 8 bases from V and 2 bases from J, with 13 bases between. Germline assignment: CDR1 LGHNT and CDR2 FRNRAP. This CDR3 spans 14 amino acids. Written as DNA, the CDR3 is TGTGCTAGTCATGGGGGTAGTGGCAATCAGCCCCAGCATTTT. Translation: CASHGGSGNQPQHF.

The chain couples TRBV29-1 to TRBJ2-3, with D tentatively TRBD2 (6 bases). Germline assignment: CDR1 SQVTM and CDR2 ANQGSEA. Trimming stripped 3 bases from V and 0 bases from J, with 7 bases between. The CDR3 has 13 residues. DNA of the CDR3: TGCAGCGTTGAGGGGACTAGCACAGATACGCAGTATTTT. Translation gives CSVEGTSTDTQYF.

This rearrangement joins TRBV2 to TRBJ1-6; possibly TRBD1 for D (5 bases). Germline CDR1 and CDR2: SNHLY and FYNNEI. This CDR3 region has 17 residues. Trimming removed 3 bases from V and 4 bases from J, with 16 bases in between. CDR3 nucleotide sequence: TGTGCCAGCAGTGACGCGACAGAGGGTTATTATAATTCACCCCTCCACTTT. This encodes CASSDATEGYYNSPLHF.

The genes are TRBV19 and TRBJ2-5, with D perhaps TRBD1 or TRBD2 (9 bases each). V lost 1 base to trimming and J lost 3 bases, with 21 bases between them. The germline CDR1 and CDR2 sequences are LNHDA and SQIVND (reference sequence). The CDR3 sequence is 18 residues long. The CDR3, as DNA: TGTGCCAGTAGTATAGCTAGCGGGACAGGGAAGGTGAAAGAGACCCAGTACTTC. This translates into CASSIASGTGKVKETQYF.

The chain couples TRBV6-5 to TRBJ1-1, with 9 bases that match TRBD1. Germline CDR1 is MNHEY and CDR2 is SVGAGI. This CDR3 is built from 14 residues. The trim removed 5 bases at V and 2 bases at J, leaving 3 bases unmatched. The CDR3 bases are TGTGCCAGCAGTGGGGGACAGGGCAACACTGAAGCTTTCTTT. Residues: CASSGGQGNTEAFF.

The rearrangement joins TRBV11-2 to TRBJ2-5; TRBD2 agrees at 9 bases. The V and J ends lost 2 bases and 5 bases, in that order; junction bases with no gene match: 6. The CDR3 has 15 amino acids. The germline gives CDR1 SGHAT, CDR2 FQNNGV. CDR3 protein: CASSLLAGRGETQYF. The CDR3 region has the DNA TGTGCCAGCAGCTTACTAGCGGGGAGGGGGGAGACCCAGTACTTC.

V and J are TRBV2 and TRBJ2-1; 7 bases agree with TRBD2. There are 13 residues in the CDR3. The V gene end was trimmed by 1 base and the J gene end by 9 bases; junction bases not matched to a gene: 3. Germline values: CDR1 SNHLY, CDR2 FYNNEI. In DNA form, the CDR3 reads TGTGCCAGCAGTGAAGTCGCGGGGGTTGAGCAGTTCTTC. Amino acids: CASSEVAGVEQFF.

This clone was seen just once. The chain has TRBV4-3 and TRBJ1-1; D remains unclear. CDR3 length: 12 amino acids. Trimming took 0 bases from V and 8 from J, leaving 7 bases between them. CDR1 LGHNA and CDR2 YSLEER come from the germline V gene. The CDR3 nucleotides read TGCGCCAGCAGCCAAGATCCCAGGGAAGCTTTCTTT. The encoded protein is CASSQDPREAFF.

The chain uses TRBV27 and TRBJ1-2; 7 nucleotides match TRBD1. Per germline, CDR1 MNHEY and CDR2 SMNVEV (reference sequence). The ends lost 3 bases at V and 8 bases at J; junction bases unmatched: 6. The CDR3 runs 13 residues. The CDR3 loop is CASSLAGGAGYTF. DNA of the CDR3: TGTGCCAGCAGTTTGGCAGGGGGAGCCGGCTACACCTTC.

This chain joins TRBV7-4 and TRBJ1-5; D perhaps matches TRBD1 (5 bases). The V end was cut by 5 bases, the J end by 3 bases, with 17 bases between. The CDR3 length is 16 residues. Looked up from germline, CDR1 is SGHVT and CDR2 is SQSDAQ. CDR3 sequence: CASSGRGRQINQPQHF. The CDR3 bases are TGTGCCAGCAGCGGTAGAGGTCGACAGATCAATCAGCCCCAGCATTTT.

The V and J genes are TRBV27 and TRBJ2-1, with D uncertain. Between the trimmed V and J ends, which lost 6 bases and 7 bases, there was a span of 7 bases. The CDR3 totals 11 residues. Looked up from germline, CDR1 is MNHEY and CDR2 is SMNVEV (reference sequence). CDR3 sequence (DNA): TGTGCCAGCAGGCGATATAATGAGCAGTTCTTC. It codes for CASRRYNEQFF.

This rearrangement joins TRBV4-1 to TRBJ2-7; no definite D call. This CDR3 has 17 residues. V shed 0 bases and J shed 5 bases, with 20 bases lying between them. Germline V gene data show CDR1 as MGHRA and CDR2 as YSYEKL. The CDR3: CASSQDIPLGPLHEQYF. The CDR3 nucleotides are TGCGCCAGCAGCCAAGATATTCCGCTAGGACCCCTCCACGAGCAGTACTTC.

The V and J genes are TRBV11-3 and TRBJ1-3; D is unclear. The V gene's germline CDR1 is SGHNT and CDR2 YENEEA. This CDR3 comprises 15 residues. V lost 8 bases, J lost 4 bases, and 18 bases lay in between. CDR3 in amino acids: CASPAGGPEGNTIYF. In nucleotides, the CDR3 is TGTGCCAGCCCCGCCGGAGGGCCCGAGGGAAACACCATATATTTT.

The rearrangement uses TRBV7-8 and TRBJ2-7, with 7 bases that match TRBD1. CDR1 is SGHVS and CDR2 is FQNEAQ in the germline V gene. The CDR3 spans 14 residues. V gave up 1 base and J gave up 2 bases; unmatched junction bases: 2. CDR3 in DNA: TGTGCCAGCAGCTTAGGGACAGGAACCTACGAGCAGTACTTC. Translated: CASSLGTGTYEQYF.

The chain joins TRBV18 to TRBJ2-7, with TRBD1 as a possible D gene (6 bases). CDR1 and CDR2 from the germline V gene are KGHSH and LQKENI. V lost 6 bases, J lost 4 bases, and 16 bases lay in between. The CDR3 sequence is 14 residues long. This CDR3 is CASSPRDKSYEQYF. CDR3 in DNA: TGTGCCAGCTCCCCCCGGGACAAGAGTTACGAGCAGTACTTC. The entire variable domain, with the rest obtained from reference TRBV18 and TRBJ2-7, is as follows: NAGVMQNPRHLVRRRGQEARLRCSPMKGHSHVYWYRQLPEEGLKFMVYLQKENIIDESGMPKERFSAEFPKEGPSILRIQQVVRGDSAAYFCASSPRDKSYEQYFGPGTRLTVT.

As DNA, the CDR3 is TGTGCCAGCAGTCCCAGGGATAATGAGCAGTTCTTC. Residues: CASSPRDNEQFF. V gene TRBV27 combines with J gene TRBJ2-1; the D gene is possibly TRBD1 (5 bases). The V end was cut by 5 bases, the J end by 7 bases, with 9 bases between. The CDR3 has 12 residues. Per germline, CDR1 MNHEY and CDR2 SMNVEV (reference sequence).

The V and J genes are TRBV4-1 and TRBJ2-3; D remains unclear. With 5 bases removed from V and 1 base from J, the gap between germline ends came to 13 bases. Germline V gene data show CDR1 as MGHRA and CDR2 as YSYEKL. The CDR3 length is 15 residues. CDR3 in amino acids: CASSVVASGTDTQYF. CDR3 nucleotide sequence: TGCGCCAGCAGCGTCGTGGCATCTGGCACAGATACGCAGTATTTT.

On this clone: The junction does not match germline at one end; this may be a read error. This chain joins TRBV5-6 and TRBJ1-2; possible D gene TRBD1, 5 bases. The CDR3 runs to 15 residues. Germline V gene lookup returns CDR1 SGHDT and CDR2 YYEEEE. The CDR3 loop is CASSLGGGGLDGHTF. CDR3 nucleotides: TGTGCCAGCAGCTTAGGCGGCGGGGGGTTAGATGGCCACACCTTC.

In the case of this clone: Its ends do not fully match the called genes, so a read error is possible. The chain links TRBV7-7 to TRBJ2-3; D gene unclear. The CDR3 extends over 14 amino acids. The germline gives CDR1 SSHAT, CDR2 FNYEAQ (reference sequence). CDR3 sequence: CASSWGGPTDTQYF. Written as DNA, the CDR3 is TGTGCTAGCAGCTGGGGTGGCCCCACAGATACGCAGTATTTT.

This chain connects TRBV6-6 to TRBJ1-5; D not certain. Germline V CDR1 and CDR2: MNHNY, SVGAGI (reference sequence). This CDR3 has 14 amino acids. Trimming stripped 2 bases from V and 4 bases from J, with 9 bases between. CDR3 nucleotides: TGTGCCAGCAGTTACGGCCAGTCAAATCAGCCCCAGCATTTT. Protein: CASSYGQSNQPQHF.

The genes are TRBV10-3 and TRBJ2-5; D remains ambiguous. The DNA matches TRBJ2-7 better at its end, which makes the J call doubtful. The CDR3 has 16 residues. Germline V gene sequence: CDR1 ENHRY, CDR2 SYGVKD. In DNA, the CDR3 is TGTGCCATCAGTGAGTCGGGTGGAGCCAGTTCGAACGAGCAGTACTTC. Translating gives CAISESGGASSNEQYF.

The gene calls are TRBV15 and TRBJ1-1; D is perhaps TRBD1 (5 bases). CDR3 length equals 15 residues. Germline V gene sequence: CDR1 LNHNV, CDR2 YYDKDF (reference sequence). Trimming took off 1 base at V and 5 bases at J, with 14 bases between the two ends. This CDR3 is CATSRARGVGTEAFF. CDR3 nucleotide sequence: TGTGCCACCAGCAGAGCTCGAGGGGTAGGGACTGAAGCTTTCTTT.

The chain employs TRBV11-2 and TRBJ2-7; TRBD1 might be the D (6 bases). Trimming pared 1 base from V and 5 bases from J, leaving 12 bases between. CDR3 length: 14 residues. Looked up from germline, CDR1 is SGHAT and CDR2 is FQNNGV. The CDR3 region is CASSLGRGSDEQYF. CDR3 nucleotides: TGTGCCAGCAGCTTAGGCAGGGGCAGCGACGAGCAGTACTTC.

V is TRBV19 and J is TRBJ2-1, with 10 bases matching TRBD2. With V trimmed by 4 bases and J by 7 bases, 4 bases remained unmatched. CDR1 is LNHDA and CDR2 is SQIVND in the germline V gene (reference sequence). The CDR3 covers 14 residues. Written as DNA, the CDR3 is TGTGCCAGTAGTACTAGCGGGAGCGGTAATGAGCAGTTCTTC. It specifies CASSTSGSGNEQFF.